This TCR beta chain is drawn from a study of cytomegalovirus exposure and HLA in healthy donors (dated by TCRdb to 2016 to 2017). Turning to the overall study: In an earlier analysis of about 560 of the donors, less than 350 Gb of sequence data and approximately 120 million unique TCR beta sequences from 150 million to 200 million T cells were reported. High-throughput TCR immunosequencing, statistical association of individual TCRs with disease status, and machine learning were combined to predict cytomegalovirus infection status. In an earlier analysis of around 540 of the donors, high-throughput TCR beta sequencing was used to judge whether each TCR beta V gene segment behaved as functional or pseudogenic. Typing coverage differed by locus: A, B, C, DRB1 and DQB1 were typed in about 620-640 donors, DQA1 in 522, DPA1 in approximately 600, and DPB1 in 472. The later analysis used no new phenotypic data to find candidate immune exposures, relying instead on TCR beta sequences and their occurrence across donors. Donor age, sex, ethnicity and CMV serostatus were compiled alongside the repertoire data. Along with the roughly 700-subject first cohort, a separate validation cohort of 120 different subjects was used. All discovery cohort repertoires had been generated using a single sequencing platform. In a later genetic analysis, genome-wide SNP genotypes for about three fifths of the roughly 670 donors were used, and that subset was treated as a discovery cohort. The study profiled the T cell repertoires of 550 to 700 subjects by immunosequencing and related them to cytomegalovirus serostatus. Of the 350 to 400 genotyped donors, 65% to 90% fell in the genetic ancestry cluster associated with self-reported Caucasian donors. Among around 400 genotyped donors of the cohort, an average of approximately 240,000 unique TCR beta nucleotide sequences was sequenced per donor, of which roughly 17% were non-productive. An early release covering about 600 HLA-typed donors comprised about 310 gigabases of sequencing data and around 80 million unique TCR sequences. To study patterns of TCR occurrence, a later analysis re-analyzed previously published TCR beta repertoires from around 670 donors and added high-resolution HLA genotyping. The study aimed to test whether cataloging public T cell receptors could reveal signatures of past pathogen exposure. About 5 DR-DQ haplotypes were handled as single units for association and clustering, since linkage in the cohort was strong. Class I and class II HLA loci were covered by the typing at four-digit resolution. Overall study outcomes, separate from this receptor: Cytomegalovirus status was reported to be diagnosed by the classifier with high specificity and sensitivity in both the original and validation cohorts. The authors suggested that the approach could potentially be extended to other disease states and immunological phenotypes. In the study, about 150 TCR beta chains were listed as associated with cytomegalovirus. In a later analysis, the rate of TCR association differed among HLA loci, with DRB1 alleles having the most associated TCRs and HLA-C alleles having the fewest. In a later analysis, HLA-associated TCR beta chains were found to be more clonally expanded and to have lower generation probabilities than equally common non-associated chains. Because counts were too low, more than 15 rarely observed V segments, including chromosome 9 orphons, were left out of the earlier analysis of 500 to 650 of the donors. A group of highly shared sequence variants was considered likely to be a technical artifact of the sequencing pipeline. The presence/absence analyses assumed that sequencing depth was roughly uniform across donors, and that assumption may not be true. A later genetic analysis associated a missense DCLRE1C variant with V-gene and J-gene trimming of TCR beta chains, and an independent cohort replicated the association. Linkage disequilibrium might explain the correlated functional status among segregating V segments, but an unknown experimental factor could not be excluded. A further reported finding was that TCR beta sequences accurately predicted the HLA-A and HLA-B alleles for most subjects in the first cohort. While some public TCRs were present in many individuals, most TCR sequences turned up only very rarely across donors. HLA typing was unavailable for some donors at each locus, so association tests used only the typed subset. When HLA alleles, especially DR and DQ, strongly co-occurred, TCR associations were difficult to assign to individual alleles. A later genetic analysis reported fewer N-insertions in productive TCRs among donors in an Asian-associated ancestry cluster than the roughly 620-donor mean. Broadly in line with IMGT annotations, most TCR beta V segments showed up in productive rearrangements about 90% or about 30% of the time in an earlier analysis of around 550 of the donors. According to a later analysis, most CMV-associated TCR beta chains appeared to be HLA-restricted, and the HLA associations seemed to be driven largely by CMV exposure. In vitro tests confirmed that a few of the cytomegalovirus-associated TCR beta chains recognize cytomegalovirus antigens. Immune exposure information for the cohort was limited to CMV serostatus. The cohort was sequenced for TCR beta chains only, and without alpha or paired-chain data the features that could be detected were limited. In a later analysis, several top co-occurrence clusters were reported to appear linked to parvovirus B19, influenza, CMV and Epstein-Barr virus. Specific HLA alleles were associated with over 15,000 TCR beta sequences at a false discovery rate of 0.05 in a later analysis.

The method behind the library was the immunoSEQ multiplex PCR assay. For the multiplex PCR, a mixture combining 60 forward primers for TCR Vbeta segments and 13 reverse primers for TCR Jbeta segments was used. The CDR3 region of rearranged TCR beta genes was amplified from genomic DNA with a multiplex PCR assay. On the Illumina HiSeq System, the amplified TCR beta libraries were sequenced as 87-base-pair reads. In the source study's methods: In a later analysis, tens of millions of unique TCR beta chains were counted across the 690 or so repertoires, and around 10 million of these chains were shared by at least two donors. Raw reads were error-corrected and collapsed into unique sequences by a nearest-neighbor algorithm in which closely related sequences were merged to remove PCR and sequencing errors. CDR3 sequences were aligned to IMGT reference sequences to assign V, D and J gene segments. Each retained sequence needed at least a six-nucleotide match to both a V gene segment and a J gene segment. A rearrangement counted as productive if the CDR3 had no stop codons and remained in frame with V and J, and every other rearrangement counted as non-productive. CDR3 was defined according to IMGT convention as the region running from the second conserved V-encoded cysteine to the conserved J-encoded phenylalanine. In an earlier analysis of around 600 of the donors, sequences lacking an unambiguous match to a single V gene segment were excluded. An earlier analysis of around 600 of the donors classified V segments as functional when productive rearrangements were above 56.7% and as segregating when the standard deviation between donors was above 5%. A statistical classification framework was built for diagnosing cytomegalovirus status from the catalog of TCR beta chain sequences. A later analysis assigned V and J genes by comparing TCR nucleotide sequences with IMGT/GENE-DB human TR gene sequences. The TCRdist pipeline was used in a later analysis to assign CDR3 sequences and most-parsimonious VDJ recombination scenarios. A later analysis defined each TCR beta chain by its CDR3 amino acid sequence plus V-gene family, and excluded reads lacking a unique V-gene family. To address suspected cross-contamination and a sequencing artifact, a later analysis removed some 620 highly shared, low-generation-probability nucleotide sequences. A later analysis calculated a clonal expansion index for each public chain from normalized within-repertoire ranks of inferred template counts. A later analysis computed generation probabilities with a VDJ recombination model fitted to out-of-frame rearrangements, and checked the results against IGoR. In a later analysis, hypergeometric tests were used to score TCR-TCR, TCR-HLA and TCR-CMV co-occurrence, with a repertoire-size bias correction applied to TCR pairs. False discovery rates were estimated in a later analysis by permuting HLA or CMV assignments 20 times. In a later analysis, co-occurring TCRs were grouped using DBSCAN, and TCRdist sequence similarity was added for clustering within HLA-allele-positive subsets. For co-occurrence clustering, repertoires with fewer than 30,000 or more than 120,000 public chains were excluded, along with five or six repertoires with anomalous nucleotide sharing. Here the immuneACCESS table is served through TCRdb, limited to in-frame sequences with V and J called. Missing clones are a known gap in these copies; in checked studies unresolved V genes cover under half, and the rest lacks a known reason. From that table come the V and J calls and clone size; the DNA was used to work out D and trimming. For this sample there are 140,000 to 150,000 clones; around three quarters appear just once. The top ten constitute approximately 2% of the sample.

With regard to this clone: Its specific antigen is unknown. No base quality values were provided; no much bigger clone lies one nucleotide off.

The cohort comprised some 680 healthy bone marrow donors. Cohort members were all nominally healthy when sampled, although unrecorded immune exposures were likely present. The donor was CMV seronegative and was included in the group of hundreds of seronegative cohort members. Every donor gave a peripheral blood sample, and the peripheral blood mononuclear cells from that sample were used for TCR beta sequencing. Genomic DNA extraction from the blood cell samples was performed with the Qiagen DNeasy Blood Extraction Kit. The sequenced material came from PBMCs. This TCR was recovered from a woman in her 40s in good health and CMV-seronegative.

The DNA is as follows: TGTGCCAGCAGTGACCTCAATTCGGGGAGCAATCAGCCCCAGCATTTT. This is translated as CASSDLNSGSNQPQHF. The chain joins TRBV27 to TRBJ1-5; the D gene remains uncertain. At the junction V is shortened by 5 bases and J by 1 base, with 15 bases in between. CDR1 and CDR2 are drawn from the germline V gene (reference sequence): MNHEY, SMNVEV. Its CDR3 holds 16 amino acids, cysteine through phenylalanine. Here the CDR3 DNA is all that survives: 48 bases in frame from base 1.